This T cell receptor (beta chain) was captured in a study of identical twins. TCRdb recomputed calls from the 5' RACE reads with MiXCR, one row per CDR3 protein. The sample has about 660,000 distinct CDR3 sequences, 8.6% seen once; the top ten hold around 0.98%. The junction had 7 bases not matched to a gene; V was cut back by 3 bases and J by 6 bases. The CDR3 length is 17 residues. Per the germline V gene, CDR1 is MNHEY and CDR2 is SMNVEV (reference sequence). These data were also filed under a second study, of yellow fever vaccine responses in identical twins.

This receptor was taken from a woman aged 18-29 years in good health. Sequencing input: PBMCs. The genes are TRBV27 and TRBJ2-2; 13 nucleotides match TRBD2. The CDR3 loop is CASSFPLLAGGPGELFF. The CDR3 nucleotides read TGTGCCAGCAGTTTCCCTTTACTAGCGGGGGGGCCCGGGGAGCTGTTTTTT.